Below, 14 T cell receptor beta chains from the same sample are listed, as sequenced in a study of cytomegalovirus exposure and HLA in healthy donors. The PCR was carried out with 60 Vbeta primers and 13 Jbeta primers. Only in-frame clones appear in the TCRdb table, and some are missing; sequencing was by immunoSEQ multiplex PCR. The top ten hold approximately 1.4% of the sample, which has roughly 150,000 clones, approximately 77% seen once. Specimen: PBMCs. All receptors derive from a man between 18 and 29 years old in good health and CMV-seronegative.

The V call is TRBV30, the J call TRBJ1-1, with D maybe TRBD1 (5 bases). CDR1 and CDR2 from the germline V gene are GTSNPN and SVGIG (reference sequence). V was pared by 6 bases and J by 1 base, with 12 bases between. This CDR3 contains 13 residues. The chain's CDR3 is CACPGLGNTEAFF. The CDR3 nucleotides read TGTGCCTGCCCAGGGTTGGGGAACACTGAAGCTTTCTTT.

J is TRBJ2-7 and V is TRBV28; 9 nucleotides match TRBD1. V lost 5 bases to trimming and J lost 1 base; unmatched junction nucleotides: 6. CDR1 MDHEN and CDR2 SYDVKM come from the germline V gene. The length of the CDR3 is 15 residues. CDR3 loop: CASSHDRGGSYEQYF. CDR3 bases: TGTGCCAGCAGTCACGACAGGGGGGGGTCCTACGAGCAGTACTTC.

The chain is built from TRBV2 and TRBJ2-2, with 11 bases fitting TRBD2. The CDR3 spans 17 residues. J gave up 7 bases and V 5 bases, and 12 bases lay outside the gene matches. Looked up from germline, CDR1 is SNHLY and CDR2 is FYNNEI. The CDR3 is CASSPYTSGSSGGELFF. The CDR3 DNA reads as TGTGCCAGCAGTCCTTATACTAGCGGGAGTAGCGGCGGGGAGCTGTTTTTT.

The chain has TRBV28 and TRBJ1-3; D ambiguous. This CDR3 has 15 residues. V gave up 6 bases and J gave up 2 bases, with 14 bases separating them. Germline V lookup: CDR1 MDHEN, CDR2 SYDVKM. The chain's CDR3 is CASSLQATAGNTIYF. CDR3 DNA sequence: TGTGCCAGCAGCCTTCAGGCCACCGCTGGAAACACCATATATTTT.

This chain connects TRBV5-5 to TRBJ1-5, with 9 bases aligning to TRBD1. V gave up 3 bases and J gave up 3 bases; unmatched junction bases: 4. Germline V lookup: CDR1 SGHKS, CDR2 YYEKEE (reference sequence). The CDR3 consists of 15 residues. The CDR3 loop is CASSWGQGTNQPQHF. The CDR3 DNA sequence: TGTGCCAGCAGCTGGGGACAGGGAACCAATCAGCCCCAGCATTTT.

A few counts support this clone. The rearrangement uses TRBV28 and TRBJ1-5, with D unclear. With 6 bases removed from V and 5 bases from J, the gap between germline ends came to 14 bases. CDR3 length equals 14 residues. Germline V CDR1 and CDR2: MDHEN, SYDVKM. The CDR3 is CASSREGTHQPQHF. CDR3 nucleotides: TGTGCCAGCAGCCGCGAGGGAACCCATCAGCCCCAGCATTTT.

This clone was counted only a few times. The rearrangement uses TRBV6-4 and TRBJ1-5; tentatively, D is TRBD1 (6 bases). Germline loops: CDR1 MRHNA, CDR2 SNTAGT. The CDR3 has 13 amino acids. Trimming took off 4 bases at V and 4 bases at J, with 8 bases between the two ends. Here the CDR3 reads CASSAGANQPQHF. The CDR3 region has the DNA TGTGCCAGCAGTGCAGGGGCGAATCAGCCCCAGCATTTT.

The rearrangement joins TRBV4-3 to TRBJ1-6; D ambiguous. This CDR3 comprises 17 residues. Germline-derived CDR1 and CDR2 are LGHNA and YSLEER. V was pared by 0 bases and J by 2 bases, with 11 bases between. For the CDR3, the DNA is TGCGCCAGCAGCCAAGATTATGGGCCGACCTATAATTCACCCCTCCACTTT. It specifies CASSQDYGPTYNSPLHF.

This clone is a singleton in its sample. V gene TRBV5-6 combines with J gene TRBJ2-5, with D unresolved. CDR3 size: 18 residues. The ends were cut back, 1 base at V and 2 bases at J, with 21 bases in the middle. The germline V gene has CDR1 SGHDT and CDR2 YYEEEE. CDR3 residues: CASSLYGSSRQAQETQYF. The CDR3 region has the DNA TGTGCCAGCAGCTTGTATGGGTCCTCCAGGCAGGCACAAGAGACCCAGTACTTC.

The J gene is TRBJ1-1, the V gene TRBV10-3; 7 bases align to TRBD1. The CDR3 has 15 amino acids. V trimming: 0 bases; J trimming: 2 bases; junction bases outside the gene matches: 3. Germline values: CDR1 ENHRY, CDR2 SYGVKD. CDR3 protein: CAISESHRGNTEAFF. CDR3 sequence (DNA): TGTGCCATCAGTGAGTCTCACAGGGGTAACACTGAAGCTTTCTTT.

V usage is TRBV18 and J usage is TRBJ2-2; 7 nucleotides line up with TRBD1. The CDR3 has 15 amino acids. Germline assignment: CDR1 KGHSH and CDR2 LQKENI. V lost 2 bases and J lost 1; bases outside the gene matches: 1. The CDR3 loop is CASSPRTGNTGELFF. The CDR3 region has the DNA TGTGCCAGCTCACCAAGGACAGGGAACACCGGGGAGCTGTTTTTT.

The chain couples TRBV6-5 to TRBJ1-1; D ambiguous. The V end was cut by 1 base, the J end by 5 bases, with 14 bases between. Germline V gene lookup returns CDR1 MNHEY and CDR2 SVGAGI. The length of the CDR3 is 15 residues. CDR3 in DNA: TGTGCCAGCAGTTACTTATTTACCACGGGGACTGAAGCTTTCTTT. Translated: CASSYLFTTGTEAFF.

This clone was counted a few times. The chain couples TRBV4-3 to TRBJ2-3; 8 bases agree with TRBD2. CDR1 is LGHNA, CDR2 YSLEER, per germline. V shed 4 bases, J shed 3 bases, and the junction held 9 bases outside the gene matches. This CDR3 has 16 amino acids. CDR3 residues: CASSPTPGLDTDTQYF. The CDR3 DNA reads as TGCGCCAGCAGCCCAACTCCGGGACTAGATACAGATACGCAGTATTTT.

The chain recombines TRBV2 with TRBJ1-1; a weak D match, TRBD1 (5 bases). V was cut by 6 bases and J by 5 bases, with 13 bases left in between. The CDR3 totals 13 residues. Germline CDR1 and CDR2: SNHLY and FYNNEI. CDR3 in amino acids: CASSERPGTEAFF. CDR3 bases: TGTGCCAGCAGCGAAAGGCCAGGGACTGAAGCTTTCTTT. Combining the CDR3 with reference TRBV2 and TRBJ1-1 gives the whole variable domain EPEVTQTPSHQVTQMGQEVILRCVPISNHLYFYWYRQILGQKVEFLVSFYNNEISEKSEIFDDQFSVERPDGSNFTLKIRSTKLEDSAMYFCASSERPGTEAFFGQGTRLTVV.